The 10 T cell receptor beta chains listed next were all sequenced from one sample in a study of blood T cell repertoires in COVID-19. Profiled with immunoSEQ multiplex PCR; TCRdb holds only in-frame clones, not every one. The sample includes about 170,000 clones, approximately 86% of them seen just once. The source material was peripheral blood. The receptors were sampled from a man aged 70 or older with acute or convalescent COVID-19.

The CDR3 sequence is CASGLQGYEQYF. Here the CDR3 DNA reads TGTGCTAGTGGGTTACAGGGGTACGAGCAGTACTTC. The gene calls are TRBV12-5 and TRBJ2-7, with TRBD1 identical over 7 bases. Germline values: CDR1 LGHNT, CDR2 FRNRAP. V trimming: 6 bases; J trimming: 4 bases; junction bases outside the gene matches: 3. This CDR3 has 12 residues.

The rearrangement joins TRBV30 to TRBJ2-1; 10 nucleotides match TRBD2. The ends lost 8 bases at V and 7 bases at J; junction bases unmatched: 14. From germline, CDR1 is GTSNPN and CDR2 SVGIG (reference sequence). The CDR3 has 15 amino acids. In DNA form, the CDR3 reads TGTGCCGTCTCCAGCGGGAGGGCCTTAGGGAATGAGCAGTTCTTC. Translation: CAVSSGRALGNEQFF.

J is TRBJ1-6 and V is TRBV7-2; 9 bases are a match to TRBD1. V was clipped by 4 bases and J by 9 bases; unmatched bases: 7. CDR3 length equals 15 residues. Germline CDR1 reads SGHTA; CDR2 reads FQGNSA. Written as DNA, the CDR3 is TGTGCCAGCAGCTGGGACAGGGCGATTGGTTCACCCCTCCACTTT. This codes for CASSWDRAIGSPLHF.

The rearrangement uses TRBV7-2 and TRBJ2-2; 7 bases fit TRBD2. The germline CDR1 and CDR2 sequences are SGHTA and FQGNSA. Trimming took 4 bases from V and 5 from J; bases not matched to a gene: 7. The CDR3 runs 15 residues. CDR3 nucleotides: TGTGCCAGCAGCTATTCCGGGCGGGGGACCGGGGAGCTGTTTTTT. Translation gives CASSYSGRGTGELFF.

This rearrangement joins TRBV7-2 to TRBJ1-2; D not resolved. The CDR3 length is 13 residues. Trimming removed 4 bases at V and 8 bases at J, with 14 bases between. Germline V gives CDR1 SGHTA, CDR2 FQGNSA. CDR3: CASSSGTLGGYTF. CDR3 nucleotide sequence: TGTGCCAGCAGCTCCGGAACTCTGGGCGGCTACACCTTC.

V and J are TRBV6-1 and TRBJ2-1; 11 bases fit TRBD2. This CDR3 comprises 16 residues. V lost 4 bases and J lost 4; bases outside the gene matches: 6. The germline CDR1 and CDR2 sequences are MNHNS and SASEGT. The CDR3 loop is CASSGHGTSGYNEQFF. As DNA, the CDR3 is TGTGCCAGCAGTGGACACGGGACTAGCGGATACAATGAGCAGTTCTTC.

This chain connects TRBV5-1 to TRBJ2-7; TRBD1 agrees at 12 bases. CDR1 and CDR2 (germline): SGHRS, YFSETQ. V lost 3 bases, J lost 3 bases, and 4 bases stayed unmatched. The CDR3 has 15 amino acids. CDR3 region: CASSWGTGGLYEQYF. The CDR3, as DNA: TGCGCCAGCAGCTGGGGGACAGGGGGCCTCTACGAGCAGTACTTC.

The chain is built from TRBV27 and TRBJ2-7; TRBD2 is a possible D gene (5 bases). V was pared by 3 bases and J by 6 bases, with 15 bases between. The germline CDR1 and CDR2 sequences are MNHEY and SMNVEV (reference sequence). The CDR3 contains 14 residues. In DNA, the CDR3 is TGTGCCAGCAGTTTCGGGGTCTTCTCTGGCGAGCAGTACTTC. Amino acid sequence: CASSFGVFSGEQYF.

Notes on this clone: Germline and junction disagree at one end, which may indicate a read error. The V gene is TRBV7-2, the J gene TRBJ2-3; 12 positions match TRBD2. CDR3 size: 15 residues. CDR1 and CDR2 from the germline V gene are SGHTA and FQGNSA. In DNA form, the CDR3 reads TGTGCCAGCAGCCTAGCGGGGGGGCATGTAGATACGCAGTATTTT. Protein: CASSLAGGHVDTQYF.

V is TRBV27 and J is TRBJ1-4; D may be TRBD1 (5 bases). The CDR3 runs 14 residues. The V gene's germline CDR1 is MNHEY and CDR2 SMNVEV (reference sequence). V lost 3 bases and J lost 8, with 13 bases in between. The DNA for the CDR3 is TGTGCCAGCAGTTTCGTCGGGGGGGGAGAAAAACTGTTTTTT. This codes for CASSFVGGGEKLFF.